These T cell receptor beta chains were read from a single sample in a study of control samples from healthy donors and cancer patients. Assay: immunoSEQ multiplex PCR; the TCRdb copy retains only in-frame clones and omits some. The table includes about 15,000 clones, about 72% detected once. Sequenced: formalin-fixed, paraffin-embedded tissue. These receptors were obtained from a female donor with lung cancer. Both conserved end residues are part of each CDR3. For some rows the clone size is stated as once, few or many, or as a class when expanded; others skip it.

J gene: TRBJ2-1
clone size: .
V gene: TRBV19
CDR3 protein: CASSMVSSGTYNEQFF

J gene: TRBJ1-2
clone size: .
V gene: TRBV5-8
CDR3 protein: CASSLMMLQGIRGYTF

J gene: TRBJ2-3
clone size: once
V gene: TRBV5-1
CDR3 protein: CASRMRGSTDTQYF

J gene: TRBJ1-4
clone size: .
V gene: TRBV18
CDR3 protein: CASSTDRLGELFF

J gene: TRBJ2-5
clone size: .
V gene: TRBV7-2
CDR3 protein: CASSLLLAETQYF

J gene: TRBJ2-2
clone size: few
V gene: TRBV9
CDR3 protein: CASSQYGELFF

J gene: TRBJ2-1
clone size: few
V gene: TRBV29-1
CDR3 protein: CSVELGTHSYNEQFF

J gene: TRBJ2-7
clone size: .
V gene: TRBV6-6
CDR3 protein: CASSYGESVGSYEQYF

J gene: TRBJ1-2
clone size: .
V gene: TRBV4-1
CDR3 protein: CASSQVSMGADYGYTF

J gene: TRBJ2-1
clone size: .
V gene: TRBV7-2
CDR3 protein: CASSLASFNEQFF

J gene: TRBJ2-1
clone size: .
V gene: TRBV7-6
CDR3 protein: CASSARSDVGHEQFF

J gene: TRBJ2-3
clone size: .
V gene: TRBV7-3
CDR3 protein: CASSLRARGDTQYF

J gene: TRBJ1-1
clone size: .
V gene: TRBV18
CDR3 protein: CASSPGTGGGTEAFF

J gene: TRBJ2-1
clone size: .
V gene: TRBV7-9
CDR3 protein: CASSSNRDRADEQFF

J gene: TRBJ2-3
clone size: .
V gene: TRBV7-2
CDR3 protein: CASSSVGGYTDTQYF

J gene: TRBJ1-5
clone size: .
V gene: TRBV20-1
CDR3 protein: CSASAGAKGQPQHF

J gene: TRBJ2-2
clone size: .
V gene: TRBV5-1
CDR3 protein: CASSSARQGDTGELFF

J gene: TRBJ1-1
clone size: .
V gene: TRBV7-9
CDR3 protein: CASSLTGQGSEAFF

J gene: TRBJ1-2
clone size: .
V gene: TRBV18
CDR3 protein: CASSPEGTGRGYGYTF

J gene: TRBJ1-6
clone size: .
V gene: TRBV11-2
CDR3 protein: CASSLRLQGFSYNSPLHF

J gene: TRBJ2-3
clone size: .
V gene: TRBV15
CDR3 protein: CATSRDLRDTQYF

J gene: TRBJ2-3
clone size: .
V gene: TRBV25-1
CDR3 protein: CASSGQLGSRRAQYF

J gene: TRBJ1-4
clone size: .
V gene: TRBV7-9
CDR3 protein: CASSFHRGDVGEKLFF

J gene: TRBJ1-1
clone size: .
V gene: TRBV6-5
CDR3 protein: CASRAQMNTEAFF

J gene: TRBJ1-4
clone size: .
V gene: TRBV6-6
CDR3 protein: CASSPDTGLGGTNEKLFF

J gene: TRBJ1-1
clone size: .
V gene: TRBV27
CDR3 protein: CASSLIREGEAFF

J gene: TRBJ1-2
clone size: large
V gene: TRBV27
CDR3 protein: CASRGFDYGYTF